The subject of this entry is one T cell receptor beta chain. Authors' methods: Reference gene primers were amplified, and this amplification served to estimate nucleated cell counts. Data came from immunoSEQ multiplex PCR; TCRdb stores just in-frame clones and leaves some out. V, J and clone size were drawn from that table, and D and trimming were deduced from the DNA. The data contain a few hundred thousand clones, 86% of them singletons. The V gene's germline CDR1 is SGHNT and CDR2 YYREEE (reference sequence). The CDR3 spans 13 residues. Trimming removed 2 bases at V and 11 bases at J, with 17 bases between. These data come from a study of blood T cell repertoires in COVID-19. In the study overall: Samples taken during acute and convalescent COVID-19 were collected in the United States, Italy and Spain.

The sequence was obtained from a woman in her twenties or thirties with active or convalescent COVID-19. The rearrangement joins TRBV5-4 to TRBJ2-7, with a weak D call TRBD2 (6 bases). The sequenced material came from peripheral blood. In nucleotides, the CDR3 is TGTGCCAGCAGCTTAGCGGAGGGGCGTTCAGAGTACTTC. Translating it yields CASSLAEGRSEYF.